This is a list of T cell receptor beta chains from one sample in a study of Ad26.COV2.S vaccination and SARS-CoV-2 variants. The protocol was immunoSEQ multiplex PCR, while the TCRdb copy is restricted to in-frame clones and leaves out a portion. Of hundreds of thousands of clones listed, 75% to 95% are singletons. The sample consisted of peripheral blood, taken in a trial of Ad26.COV2.S vaccine versus placebo. All receptors derive from a person aged 18-60 years who received the Ad26.COV2.S COVID-19 vaccine or a placebo. Both conserved end residues are part of each CDR3. Fields, in order: J gene, V gene, clone size, D gene, CDR3 protein, CDR3 DNA. A D gene is named only where the DNA matches it firmly. Size values are once, few and many counts, or a class for expanded clones, and some rows have none.

J: TRBJ2-7
V: TRBV30
size: -
D: -
CDR3: CAWSSNYEQYF
DNA: TGTGCCTGGAGTTCTAATTACGAGCAGTACTTC

J: TRBJ2-5
V: TRBV18
size: -
D: -
CDR3: CASSPREGRGETQYF
DNA: TGTGCCAGCTCACCACGAGAGGGCCGTGGGGAGACCCAGTACTTC

J: TRBJ1-1
V: TRBV7-6
size: once
D: -
CDR3: CASSLIGRTTEAFF
DNA: TGTGCCAGCAGCTTAATTGGTCGGACCACTGAAGCTTTCTTT

J: TRBJ2-3
V: TRBV6-5
size: once
D: -
CDR3: CASSTEEDTDTQYF
DNA: TGTGCCAGCAGCACCGAGGAGGACACAGATACGCAGTATTTT

J: TRBJ1-2
V: TRBV6-2/TRBV6-3
size: -
D: -
CDR3: CASSYSPELTQGYTF
DNA: TGTGCCAGCAGTTACTCGCCTGAGTTGACGCAGGGCTACACCTTC

J: TRBJ2-7
V: TRBV6-2/TRBV6-3
size: -
D: -
CDR3: CASSLGNYEQYF
DNA: TGTGCCAGCAGTTTGGGGAACTACGAGCAGTACTTC

J: TRBJ1-5
V: TRBV30
size: -
D: -
CDR3: CAWSVRGNQPQHF
DNA: TGTGCCTGGAGTGTACGGGGCAATCAGCCCCAGCATTTT

J: TRBJ2-5
V: TRBV4-2
size: -
D: TRBD2
CDR3: CASSQTPGLVSETQYF
DNA: TGTGCCAGCAGCCAAACACCGGGACTAGTTTCAGAGACCCAGTACTTC

J: TRBJ1-2
V: TRBV6-5
size: once
D: TRBD1
CDR3: CASSMTGQVGYTF
DNA: TGTGCCAGCAGTATGACAGGGCAGGTCGGCTACACCTTC

J: TRBJ2-5
V: TRBV24-1
size: -
D: -
CDR3: CATSGTRSPGTQYF
DNA: TGTGCCACCAGTGGAACACGTAGCCCGGGGACCCAGTACTTC

J: TRBJ2-3
V: TRBV30
size: -
D: -
CDR3: CAWSVGGLNTDTQYF
DNA: TGTGCCTGGAGTGTCGGAGGCCTTAACACAGATACGCAGTATTTT

J: TRBJ1-6
V: TRBV3-1/TRBV3-2
size: -
D: TRBD1
CDR3: CASGQGSSPLHF
DNA: TGTGCCAGCGGACAGGGCAGTTCACCCCTCCACTTT

J: TRBJ2-1
V: TRBV5-8
size: -
D: -
CDR3: CASSLAQDLAQFF
DNA: TGTGCCAGCAGCTTGGCCCAAGACTTGGCGCAGTTCTTC

J: TRBJ2-1
V: TRBV24-1
size: -
D: TRBD2
CDR3: CATSGISSGRNNEQFF
DNA: TGTGCCACCAGTGGAATATCTAGCGGACGCAACAATGAGCAGTTCTTC

J: TRBJ2-5
V: TRBV29-1
size: -
D: TRBD2
CDR3: CSVGIAGSRETQYF
DNA: TGCAGCGTTGGTATAGCGGGAAGTAGAGAGACCCAGTACTTC

J: TRBJ2-3
V: TRBV20-1
size: -
D: -
CDR3: CSAGGQYF
DNA: TGCAGTGCTGGGGGACAGTATTTT

J: TRBJ2-7
V: TRBV11-2
size: once
D: TRBD1
CDR3: CASSLAVGQESSYEQYF
DNA: TGTGCCAGCAGCTTAGCGGTTGGACAGGAAAGCTCCTACGAGCAGTACTTC

J: TRBJ1-6
V: TRBV12-3/TRBV12-4
size: once
D: -
CDR3: CASSSNANSPLHF
DNA: TGTGCCAGCAGTTCGAATGCTAATTCACCCCTCCACTTT

J: TRBJ2-7
V: TRBV28
size: -
D: -
CDR3: CASSFYRVNYEQYF
DNA: TGTGCCAGCAGCTTCTACAGGGTAAACTACGAGCAGTACTTC

J: TRBJ1-2
V: TRBV7-7
size: once
D: -
CDR3: CASSHPRPGPNYGYTF
DNA: TGTGCCAGCAGCCATCCTCGTCCCGGTCCTAACTATGGCTACACCTTC

J: TRBJ1-1
V: TRBV30
size: -
D: TRBD1
CDR3: CAWSVRTGGSVFF
DNA: TGTGCCTGGAGTGTCCGGACAGGGGGTAGTGTTTTCTTT

J: TRBJ2-1
V: TRBV24-1
size: -
D: -
CDR3: CATSDLRQGGKNEQFF
DNA: TGTGCCACCAGTGATTTGAGGCAGGGGGGGAAGAATGAGCAGTTCTTC

J: TRBJ2-1
V: TRBV19
size: -
D: TRBD2
CDR3: CASSRLAGFVNEQFF
DNA: TGTGCCAGTAGCAGACTAGCGGGATTTGTAAATGAGCAGTTCTTC

J: TRBJ2-1
V: TRBV14
size: once
D: TRBD2
CDR3: CASSQRTSGLYNEQFF
DNA: TGTGCCAGCAGCCAGCGGACTAGCGGGTTGTACAATGAGCAGTTCTTC

J: TRBJ2-3
V: TRBV30
size: -
D: -
CDR3: CAWSPRTSLSTDTQYF
DNA: TGTGCCTGGAGCCCCAGGACTTCCCTTTCCACAGATACGCAGTATTTT

J: TRBJ2-3
V: TRBV18
size: -
D: TRBD2
CDR3: CASSSTSDTDTQYF
DNA: TGTGCCAGCTCATCGACTAGCGACACAGATACGCAGTATTTT

J: TRBJ2-5
V: TRBV5-1
size: -
D: -
CDR3: CASSLGDLRLETQYF
DNA: TGCGCCAGCAGCTTGGGGGACTTGCGACTAGAGACCCAGTACTTC

J: TRBJ2-1
V: TRBV21-1
size: -
D: -
CDR3: CAKQSGLAGGGEQFF
DNA: TGTGCCAAACAGTCGGGACTAGCGGGAGGAGGTGAGCAGTTCTTC

J: TRBJ2-1
V: TRBV7-8
size: -
D: -
CDR3: CASETGAAYNEQFF
DNA: TGTGCCAGTGAAACGGGCGCTGCCTACAATGAGCAGTTCTTC